This T cell receptor (beta chain) is drawn from a study of early T cells in non-severe SARS-CoV-2 infection. Study at large: It was bulk RNA from unsorted whole blood that was sequenced, and the chains were unpaired. Study observations and caveats: Matches to VDJdb favored anti-spike CD8 responses and missed private and CD4 specificities.

The TCR library protocol attached unique molecular identifiers to the individual cDNA molecules. TCRdb recomputed calls from the 5' RACE reads with MiXCR, one row per CDR3 protein. This table holds approximately 35,000 distinct CDR3 sequences, roughly 4.2% found once. The V end was cut by 4 bases, the J end by 3 bases, with 13 bases between. Germline assignment: CDR1 DFQATT and CDR2 SNEGSKA (reference sequence). This CDR3 contains 13 residues. This clonotype showed up many times. Its antigen remains unknown. The chain is built from TRBV20-1 and TRBJ2-7; D not certain. What was sequenced was whole blood. This clonotype was sampled from an adult who was a healthcare worker with PCR-confirmed SARS-CoV-2 infection or an uninfected control (not recorded which). CDR3 region: CSAKIPTFYEQYF. Here the CDR3 DNA reads TGCAGTGCTAAAATCCCTACTTTCTACGAGCAGTACTTC.